The T cell receptor beta chain under discussion was sequenced for a study of shared clonotypes between healthy human individuals. The CDR3 has 13 residues. Germline V gives CDR1 MNHEY, CDR2 SVGAGI. The junction had 9 bases not matched to a gene; V was cut back by 5 bases and J by 15 bases. Generated by immunoSEQ multiplex PCR, the TCRdb table keeps only in-frame clones and is missing some. In the table there are about 2.3 million clones, around 92% of which are singletons. The rearrangement links TRBV6-5 to TRBJ2-1; 11 bases match TRBD2. Sequenced material: naive CD4+ T cells from PBMCs. Subset described: CD45RA+ positively selected. The TCR was taken from a man in his late teens or twenties in good health. Some clones in this sample may be carry-over from other donors' samples. CDR3 region: CASSTLAGGPAFF. For the CDR3, the DNA is TGTGCCAGCAGTACCTTAGCGGGAGGGCCTGCGTTCTTC.